A single sample gave rise to the 27 T cell receptor beta chains below, sequenced in a study of CD8+ T cells in alopecia areata. Treatment defined: oral pan-JAK inhibitor, 5-10 mg twice daily. Punch biopsies of lesional scalp, plus peripheral blood, were taken from alopecia areata patients. cDNA serving as the sequencing template came from extracted, reverse transcribed RNA. Sequencing was performed with immunoSEQ multiplex PCR; in TCRdb, only in-frame clones are kept and a portion is missing. The table lists some 19,000 clones, 50% to 70% of them singletons. Sequenced material: skin, taken at week 4, from a patient treated with tofacitinib. The receptors derive from a human donor with alopecia areata.

This clone occurred a few times. The chain recombines TRBV6-5 with TRBJ2-5; maybe TRBD2 (5 bases). The CDR3 spans 14 residues. Germline V gene lookup returns CDR1 MNHEY and CDR2 SVGAGI. Trimming shortened V by 5 bases and J by 4 bases, and 14 bases separated the two germline ends. The CDR3 DNA reads as TGTGCCAGCAGTGAATTGAGAGGGCGAGAGACCCAGTACTTC. This gives the protein CASSELRGRETQYF.

The genes are TRBV23-1 and TRBJ2-7, with D maybe TRBD1 (5 bases). TRBV23-1 is assigned to the ORF class and has an uncertain function. CDR3 length: 18 residues. V was shortened by 2 bases and J by 0 bases, with 20 bases between the two germline ends. CDR3 in amino acids: CASSQASPRQGSSYEQYF. CDR3 nucleotides: TGCGCCAGCAGTCAAGCCAGCCCCAGGCAGGGATCCTCCTACGAGCAGTACTTC.

About this clone: A read error may produce the germline difference seen at one junction end. This chain's CDR3 is CAISVRSGGSGANEQFF. The DNA for the CDR3 is TGTGCCATCAGTGTCCGCAGCGGGGGCTCAGGGGCCAATGAGCAGTTCTTC. The chain uses TRBV6-1 and TRBJ2-1; 8 bases are shared with TRBD2. Germline values: CDR1 MNHNS, CDR2 SASEGT. The length of the CDR3 is 17 residues.

This clone has just a few counts. This chain uses TRBV7-2 with TRBJ2-2; D unclear. The CDR3 totals 13 residues. Trimming shortened V by 1 base and J by 7 bases, and 7 bases separated the two germline ends. Germline values: CDR1 SGHTA, CDR2 FQGNSA. The CDR3 protein is CASSLEAGGELFF. The CDR3 DNA follows: TGTGCCAGCAGCTTAGAGGCTGGCGGGGAGCTGTTTTTT.

This chain links TRBV19 with TRBJ1-1; 8 bases fit TRBD1. The CDR3 is made up of 15 amino acids. V trimming: 10 bases; J trimming: 3 bases; junction bases outside the gene matches: 13. From germline, CDR1 is LNHDA and CDR2 SQIVND (reference sequence). DNA for the CDR3: TGTGCCACTGCCACGGACAGGGAGTACGACACTGAAGCTTTCTTT. Its protein product is CATATDREYDTEAFF.

The chain joins TRBV9 to TRBJ2-2; the match to TRBD2 covers 11 bases. CDR3 size: 14 residues. Germline CDR1 and CDR2: SGDLS and YYNGEE. After removal of 9 bases from V and 5 bases from J, the junction contained 6 bases not matched to a gene. The CDR3 region has the DNA TGTGCCACGTCTAGCGGGGGGTTAACCGGGGAGCTGTTTTTT. Encoded protein: CATSSGGLTGELFF. Full variable domain (rest looked up from reference TRBV9 and TRBJ2-2): DSGVTQTPKHLITATGQRVTLRCSPRSGDLSVYWYQQSLDQGLQFLIQYYNGEERAKGNILERFSAQQFPDLHSELNLSSLELGDSALYFCATSSGGLTGELFFGEGSRLTVL.

This clone has only a few counts. The chain uses TRBV29-1 and TRBJ1-4; maybe TRBD1 (6 bases). The CDR3 is 13 residues long. The V and J ends lost 4 bases and 7 bases respectively, with 13 bases between them. Per germline, CDR1 SQVTM and CDR2 ANQGSEA. The CDR3 is CSVGGLGGEKLFF. The CDR3 DNA is TGCAGCGTTGGGGGGTTAGGGGGTGAAAAACTGTTTTTT.

This clone was detected a few times. The chain uses TRBV6-5 and TRBJ2-6; TRBD1 agrees at 9 bases. This CDR3 spans 14 amino acids. Per the germline V gene, CDR1 is MNHEY and CDR2 is SVGAGI. With V trimmed by 8 bases and J by 7 bases, 6 bases remained unmatched. Here the CDR3 reads CASLGQGGANVLTF. DNA of the CDR3: TGTGCCAGCCTGGGACAGGGAGGTGCCAACGTCCTGACTTTC.

There are a few counts of this clone. The chain joins TRBV29-1 to TRBJ1-2; no firm D call. The CDR3 is 15 amino acids. Germline values: CDR1 SQVTM, CDR2 ANQGSEA. Trimming cost V 0 bases and J 1 base, with 12 bases left between them. The CDR3 reads CSVEENTPINYGYTF. As DNA, the CDR3 is TGCAGCGTTGAAGAAAACACACCTATTAACTATGGCTACACCTTC.

The rearrangement joins TRBV13 to TRBJ2-3, with 9 positions matching TRBD2. There are 14 residues in the CDR3. J was trimmed by 1 base and V by 8 bases; bases with no gene match: 4. In germline, CDR1 is PRHDT, CDR2 FYEKMQ (reference sequence). The DNA of the CDR3 is TGTGCCAGCCGGCGGGGGGGACGCACAGATACGCAGTATTTT. Translated: CASRRGGRTDTQYF.

The gene calls are TRBV4-3 and TRBJ2-1, with a tentative D call TRBD2 (5 bases). The CDR3 totals 18 residues. Germline CDR1 LGHNA, CDR2 YSLEER. The ends were cut back, 3 bases at V and 2 bases at J, with 20 bases in the middle. In DNA form, the CDR3 reads TGCGCCAGCAGCCACCCCACGGCCGGGAATATCCCCTACAATGAGCAGTTCTTC. It specifies CASSHPTAGNIPYNEQFF.

This clone was seen just once. The chain is built from TRBV19 and TRBJ1-5; D uncertain. CDR1 and CDR2 from the germline V gene are LNHDA and SQIVND (reference sequence). This CDR3 has 15 residues. V lost 5 bases, J lost 0 bases, and 11 bases lay in between. The CDR3 DNA reads as TGTGCCAGTAGTTTCGGACCCTATAGCAATCAGCCCCAGCATTTT. This encodes CASSFGPYSNQPQHF.

This chain joins TRBV5-1 and TRBJ1-1; possible D gene TRBD1, 5 bases. The CDR3 runs to 15 residues. Germline values: CDR1 SGHRS, CDR2 YFSETQ. V was cut by 2 bases and J by 1 base, with 12 bases left in between. The CDR3 loop is CASSFYGHQNTEAFF. The DNA for the CDR3 is TGCGCCAGCAGCTTTTATGGACATCAGAACACTGAAGCTTTCTTT.

V gene TRBV18 combines with J gene TRBJ1-1, with D unresolved. Germline V lookup: CDR1 KGHSH, CDR2 LQKENI. Deletions cut 1 base from V and 4 bases from J, with 7 bases between. The CDR3 has 13 residues. CDR3 in amino acids: CASSPQEGTEAFF. The DNA of the CDR3 is TGTGCCAGCTCACCACAGGAGGGCACTGAAGCTTTCTTT.

The J gene is TRBJ1-6, the V gene TRBV6-1, with no clear D. The CDR3 is 12 residues long. Germline lookup yields CDR1 MNHNS and CDR2 SASEGT. Deletions cut 1 base from V and 10 bases from J, with 5 bases between. CDR3 DNA sequence: TGTGCCAGCAGTGAAGTCGGCTCACCCCTCCACTTT. Protein product: CASSEVGSPLHF.

This clone was seen more than once but under ten times. The V and J genes are TRBV11-2 and TRBJ2-1, with D possibly being TRBD1 (5 bases). The CDR3 runs to 16 residues. Germline V gives CDR1 SGHAT, CDR2 FQNNGV. The V end lost 2 bases, the J end lost 6 bases, and 17 bases lay between the germline ends. DNA of the CDR3: TGTGCCAGCAGCTTACAGTATGGAGTGGGGCGCAATGAGCAGTTCTTC. As protein: CASSLQYGVGRNEQFF.

The sample holds a few counts of this clone. This chain uses TRBV5-4 with TRBJ1-2; D not resolved. This CDR3 spans 12 amino acids. V lost 0 bases and J lost 6, with 6 bases in between. The germline gives CDR1 SGHNT, CDR2 YYREEE (reference sequence). This CDR3 reads CASSLVLDGYTF. CDR3 bases: TGTGCCAGCAGCTTGGTTTTGGATGGCTACACCTTC. The whole variable domain, filled in from reference TRBV5-4 and TRBJ1-2, reads ETGVTQSPTHLIKTRGQQVTLRCSSQSGHNTVSWYQQALGQGPQFIFQYYREEENGRGNFPPRFSGLQFPNYSSELNVNALELDDSALYLCASSLVLDGYTFGSGTRLTVV.

By proportion, this clone is medium-sized (0.01 to 0.1%). This sequence joins TRBV10-3 and TRBJ2-7; possible D gene TRBD1, 6 bases. CDR3 length: 14 residues. Germline CDR1 is ENHRY and CDR2 is SYGVKD. Trimming took 8 bases from V and 4 from J, leaving 18 bases between them. CDR3 region: CAIATGRGQYEQYF. DNA for the CDR3: TGTGCCATCGCAACGGGCAGGGGCCAGTACGAGCAGTACTTC.

This rearrangement joins TRBV5-1 to TRBJ1-1; TRBD1 aligns across 9 bases. Germline CDR1 reads SGHRS; CDR2 reads YFSETQ. V was pared by 4 bases and J by 0 bases, with 7 bases of the junction left unmatched. This CDR3 has 16 residues. CDR3 region: CASSTNRGPLNTEAFF. CDR3 DNA: TGCGCCAGCAGCACAAACAGGGGGCCTCTGAACACTGAAGCTTTCTTT.

The V call is TRBV5-1, the J call TRBJ2-5; either TRBD1 or TRBD2 may supply D (6 bases each). This CDR3 comprises 17 residues. Between the trimmed V and J ends, which lost 2 bases and 3 bases, there was a span of 20 bases. Germline CDR1 is SGHRS and CDR2 is YFSETQ. CDR3 coding DNA: TGCGCCAGCAGCTTATTGGCGGGACACCGGCGCGAAGAGACCCAGTACTTC. Translating gives CASSLLAGHRREETQYF.

This clone was observed a few times. This chain uses TRBV6-1 with TRBJ2-5; D is perhaps TRBD2 (7 bases). CDR3 length: 14 amino acids. V lost 6 bases, J lost 5 bases, and 16 bases lay in between. In germline, CDR1 is MNHNS, CDR2 SASEGT. The CDR3 is CASRKGGFGETQYF. In nucleotides, the CDR3 is TGTGCCAGCAGGAAGGGGGGGTTTGGGGAGACCCAGTACTTC.

The chain recombines TRBV30 with TRBJ1-1, with a weak D call TRBD1 (5 bases). Germline CDR1 is GTSNPN and CDR2 is SVGIG (reference sequence). Trimming pared 7 bases from V and 0 bases from J, leaving 15 bases between. The CDR3 is 14 amino acids. This chain's CDR3 is CALTLTALNTEAFF. CDR3 DNA: TGTGCCTTAACTTTGACAGCCTTGAACACTGAAGCTTTCTTT. Full variable domain (remainder filled in from reference TRBV30 and TRBJ1-1): SQTIHQWPATLVQPVGSPLSLECTVEGTSNPNLYWYRQAAGRGLQLLFYSVGIGQISSEVPQNLSASRPQDRQFILSSKKLLLSDSGFYLCALTLTALNTEAFFGQGTRLTVV.

This clone occurred a few times. The CDR3 here is CASSFQGMTGELFF. CDR3 nucleotides: TGCGCCAGCAGCTTTCAGGGGATGACCGGGGAGCTGTTTTTT. The chain joins TRBV5-1 to TRBJ2-2; D may be TRBD1 (6 bases). The germline CDR1 and CDR2 sequences are SGHRS and YFSETQ. Trimming shortened V by 2 bases and J by 5 bases, and 10 bases separated the two germline ends. The CDR3 runs to 14 residues. Using reference TRBV5-1 and TRBJ2-2 for the parts outside the CDR3, the full variable domain is KAGVTQTPRYLIKTRGQQVTLSCSPISGHRSVSWYQQTPGQGLQFLFEYFSETQRNKGNFPGRFSGRQFSNSRSEMNVSTLELGDSALYLCASSFQGMTGELFFGEGSRLTVL.

The table lists this clone with a few counts. The genes are TRBV6-5 and TRBJ1-1; 8 bases agree with TRBD1. Per germline, CDR1 MNHEY and CDR2 SVGAGI. This CDR3 comprises 13 residues. V was pared by 5 bases and J by 4 bases, with 3 bases of the junction left unmatched. For the CDR3, the DNA is TGTGCCAGCAGTGGGACAGGTACCACTGAAGCTTTCTTT. Amino acid sequence: CASSGTGTTEAFF.

This clone was seen more than once but under ten times. This chain connects TRBV28 to TRBJ2-7; D possibly corresponds to TRBD2 (6 bases). Germline CDR1 reads MDHEN; CDR2 reads SYDVKM. V lost 5 bases and J lost 5, with 19 bases in between. CDR3 length: 15 residues. The CDR3 nucleotides are TGTGCCAGCAGTGCCCCGGGGGATTTTCGGGACGAGCAGTACTTC. This sequence encodes CASSAPGDFRDEQYF.

This rearrangement joins TRBV15 to TRBJ1-4, with D perhaps matching TRBD1 (5 bases). Between the trimmed V and J ends, which lost 1 base and 5 bases, there was a span of 5 bases. This CDR3 is 13 amino acids long. Germline values: CDR1 LNHNV, CDR2 YYDKDF (reference sequence). The CDR3 bases are TGTGCCACCAGCAGAGGGGGGAATGAAAAACTGTTTTTT. Translated, it gives CATSRGGNEKLFF. The complete variable domain, with remaining parts taken from reference TRBV15 and TRBJ1-4, reads DAMVIQNPRYQVTQFGKPVTLSCSQTLNHNVMYWYQQKSSQAPKLLFHYYDKDFNNEADTPDNFQSRRPNTSFCFLDIRSPGLGDTAMYLCATSRGGNEKLFFGSGTQLSVL.

Only a few counts were recorded for this clone. This rearrangement joins TRBV2 to TRBJ2-7; D might be TRBD1 or TRBD2, each matching 5 bases. The CDR3 is 15 amino acids. Trimming took 2 bases from V and 0 from J, leaving 11 bases between them. Germline V gives CDR1 SNHLY, CDR2 FYNNEI. CDR3 sequence: CASSETGPLSYEQYF. Here the CDR3 DNA reads TGTGCCAGCAGTGAAACGGGACCGCTCTCCTACGAGCAGTACTTC.